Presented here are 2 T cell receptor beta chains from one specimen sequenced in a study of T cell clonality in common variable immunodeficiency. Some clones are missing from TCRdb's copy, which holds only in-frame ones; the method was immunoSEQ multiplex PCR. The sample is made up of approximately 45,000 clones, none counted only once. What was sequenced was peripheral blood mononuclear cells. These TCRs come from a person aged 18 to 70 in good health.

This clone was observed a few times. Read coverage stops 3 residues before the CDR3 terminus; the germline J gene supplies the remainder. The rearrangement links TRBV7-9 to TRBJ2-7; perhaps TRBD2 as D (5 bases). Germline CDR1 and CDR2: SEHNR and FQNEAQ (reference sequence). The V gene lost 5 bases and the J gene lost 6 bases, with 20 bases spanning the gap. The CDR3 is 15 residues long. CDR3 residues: CASSDRVLGVREQYF. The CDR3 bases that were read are TGTGCCAGCAGCGATCGGGTCCTCGGGGTCCGCGAG.

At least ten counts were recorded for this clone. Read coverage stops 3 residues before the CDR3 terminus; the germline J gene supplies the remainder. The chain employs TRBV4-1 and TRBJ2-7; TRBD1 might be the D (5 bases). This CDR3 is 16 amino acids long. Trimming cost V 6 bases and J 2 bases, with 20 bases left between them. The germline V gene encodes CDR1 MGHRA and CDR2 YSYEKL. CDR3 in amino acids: CASSPNTGSLAYEQYF. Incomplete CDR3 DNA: TGCGCCAGCAGTCCCAATACAGGATCCCTAGCCTACGAG.